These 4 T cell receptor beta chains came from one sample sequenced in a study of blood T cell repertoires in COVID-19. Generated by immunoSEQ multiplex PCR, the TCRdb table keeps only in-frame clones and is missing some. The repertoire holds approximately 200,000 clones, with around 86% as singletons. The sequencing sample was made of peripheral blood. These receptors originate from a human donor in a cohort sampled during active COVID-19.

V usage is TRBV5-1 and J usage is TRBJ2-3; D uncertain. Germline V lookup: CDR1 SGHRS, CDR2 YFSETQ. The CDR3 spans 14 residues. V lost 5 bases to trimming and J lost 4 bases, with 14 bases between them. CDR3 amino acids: CASRSGLSSDTQYF. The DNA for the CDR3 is TGCGCCAGCAGGTCGGGTCTAAGTTCAGATACGCAGTATTTT.

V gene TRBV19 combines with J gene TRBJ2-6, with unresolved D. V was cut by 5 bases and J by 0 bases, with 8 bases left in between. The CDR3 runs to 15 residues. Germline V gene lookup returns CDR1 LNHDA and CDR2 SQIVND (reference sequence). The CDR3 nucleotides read TGTGCCAGTAGTCTTTCGGTCTCTGGGGCCAACGTCCTGACTTTC. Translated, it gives CASSLSVSGANVLTF. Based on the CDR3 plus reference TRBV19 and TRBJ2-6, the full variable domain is DGGITQSPKYLFRKEGQNVTLSCEQNLNHDAMYWYRQDPGQGLRLIYYSQIVNDFQKGDIAEGYSVSREKKESFPLTVTSAQKNPTAFYLCASSLSVSGANVLTFGAGSRLTVL.

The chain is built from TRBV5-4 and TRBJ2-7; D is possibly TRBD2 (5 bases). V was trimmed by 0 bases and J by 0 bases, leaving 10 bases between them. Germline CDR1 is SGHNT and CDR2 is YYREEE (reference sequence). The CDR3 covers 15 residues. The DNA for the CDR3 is TGTGCCAGCAGCTTGGTCCGGGATCTCTCCTACGAGCAGTACTTC. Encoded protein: CASSLVRDLSYEQYF.

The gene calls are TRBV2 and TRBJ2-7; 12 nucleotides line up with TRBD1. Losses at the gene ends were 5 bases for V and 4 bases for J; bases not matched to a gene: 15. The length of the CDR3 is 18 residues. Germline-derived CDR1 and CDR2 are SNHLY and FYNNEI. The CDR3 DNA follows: TGTGCCAGCAGTAGAACCCCCCCGGGGACAGGGGGCTTTTACGAGCAGTACTTC. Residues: CASSRTPPGTGGFYEQYF.